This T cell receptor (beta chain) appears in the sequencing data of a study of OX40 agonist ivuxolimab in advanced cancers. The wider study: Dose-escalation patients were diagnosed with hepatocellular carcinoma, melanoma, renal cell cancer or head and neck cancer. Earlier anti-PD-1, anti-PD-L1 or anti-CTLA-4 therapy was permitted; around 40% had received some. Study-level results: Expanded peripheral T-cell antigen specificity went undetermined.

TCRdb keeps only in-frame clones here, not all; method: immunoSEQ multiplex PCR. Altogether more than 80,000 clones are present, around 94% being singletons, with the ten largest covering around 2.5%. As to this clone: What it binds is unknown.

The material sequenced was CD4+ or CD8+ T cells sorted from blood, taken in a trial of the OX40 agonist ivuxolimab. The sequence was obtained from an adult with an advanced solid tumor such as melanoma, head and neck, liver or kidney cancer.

CDR3 nucleotides: TGTGCCTGGAGTCCCCTCCCCGGGACAGATAATGAAAAACTGTTTTTT. It specifies CAWSPLPGTDNEKLFF. The rearrangement joins TRBV30 to TRBJ1-4; 7 nucleotides match TRBD1. CDR1 is GTSNPN, CDR2 SVGIG, per germline (reference sequence). There are 16 residues in the CDR3. With V trimmed by 2 bases and J by 4 bases, 10 bases remained unmatched.